This TCR beta chain was sequenced during a study of blood T cell repertoires in COVID-19. Profiling relied on immunoSEQ multiplex PCR, and the TCRdb table lists in-frame clones only, not all of them. The sample includes about 180,000 clones, around 87% seen only once; the top ten take 2% to 3%. Specimen: peripheral blood. The receptor was derived from a man aged 40-49 years with active or convalescent COVID-19.

DNA for the CDR3: TGTGCCAGCAGCTGGACAGGGGAAGGGGGACTCTCTGGAAACACCATATATTTT. Residues: CASSWTGEGGLSGNTIYF. This chain joins TRBV3-1 (or the pseudogene TRBV3-2) and TRBJ1-3; 9 bases line up with TRBD1. CDR1 is LGHDT and CDR2 is YNNKEL in the germline V gene (reference sequence). V shed 5 bases, J shed 0 bases, and the junction held 11 bases outside the gene matches. The CDR3 extends over 18 amino acids.